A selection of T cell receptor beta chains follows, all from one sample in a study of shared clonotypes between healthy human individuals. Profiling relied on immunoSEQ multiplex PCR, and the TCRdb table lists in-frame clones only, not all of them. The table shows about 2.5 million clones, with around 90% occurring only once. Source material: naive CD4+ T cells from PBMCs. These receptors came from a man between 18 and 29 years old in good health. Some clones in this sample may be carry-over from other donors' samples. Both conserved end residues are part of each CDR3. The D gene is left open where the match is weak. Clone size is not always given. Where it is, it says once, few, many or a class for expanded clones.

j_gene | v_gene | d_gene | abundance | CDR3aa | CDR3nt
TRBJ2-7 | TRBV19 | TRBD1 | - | CASSIAGTGGYETYEQYF | TGTGCCAGTAGTATTGCAGGGACAGGGGGTTATGAAACCTACGAGCAGTACTTC
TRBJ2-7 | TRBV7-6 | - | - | CASSLAFRGPYEQYF | TGTGCCAGCAGCTTAGCTTTCAGGGGTCCCTACGAGCAGTACTTC
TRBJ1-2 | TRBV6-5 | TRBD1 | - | CASRGRGTDLYGYTF | TGTGCCAGCAGGGGGAGGGGGACAGATCTTTATGGCTACACCTTC
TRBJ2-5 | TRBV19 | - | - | CASGSIRGGETQYF | TGTGCCAGTGGAAGCATCAGGGGTGGAGAGACCCAGTACTTC
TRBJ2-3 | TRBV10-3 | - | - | CAISFAKTITDTQYF | TGTGCCATCAGTTTCGCGAAGACCATCACAGATACGCAGTATTTT
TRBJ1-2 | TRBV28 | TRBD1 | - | CASSQGGLGYTF | TGTGCCAGCAGCCAAGGGGGCCTTGGCTACACCTTC
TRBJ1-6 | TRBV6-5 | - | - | CASSSTTGNSPLHF | TGTGCCAGCAGTAGTACGACAGGAAATTCACCCCTCCACTTT
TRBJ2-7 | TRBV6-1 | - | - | CASSTGTPTYEQYF | TGTGCCAGCAGTACCGGGACACCCACCTACGAGCAGTACTTC
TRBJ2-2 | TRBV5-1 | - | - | CASRGTGTNTGELFF | TGCGCCAGCCGAGGGACGGGTACGAACACCGGGGAGCTGTTTTTT
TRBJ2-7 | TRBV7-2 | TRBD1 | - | CASSLSPGQGSYEQYF | TGTGCCAGCAGCTTAAGTCCGGGACAGGGGTCTTACGAGCAGTACTTC
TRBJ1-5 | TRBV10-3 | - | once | CATRGGGNQPQHF | TGTGCCACTAGAGGCGGGGGCAATCAGCCCCAGCATTTT
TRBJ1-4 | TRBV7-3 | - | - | CASSLTVYRATNEKLFF | TGTGCCAGCAGCTTAACTGTCTACCGTGCAACTAATGAAAAACTGTTTTTT
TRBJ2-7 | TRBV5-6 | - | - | CASSRLGFLQYF | TGTGCCAGCAGCCGGCTGGGTTTCCTGCAGTACTTC
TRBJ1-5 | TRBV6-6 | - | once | CASSLGAGNQPQHF | TGTGCCAGCAGTTTGGGGGCAGGCAATCAGCCCCAGCATTTT
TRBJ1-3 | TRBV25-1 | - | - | CASSESREGGNTIYF | TGTGCCAGCAGTGAATCTAGAGAAGGTGGAAACACCATATATTTT
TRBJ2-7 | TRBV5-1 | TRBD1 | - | CASSQGQYYEQYF | TGCGCCAGCAGCCAGGGACAGTACTACGAGCAGTACTTC
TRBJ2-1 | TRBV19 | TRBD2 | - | CASRRTSPPDEQFF | TGTGCCAGTCGCCGGACTAGTCCACCGGATGAGCAGTTCTTC
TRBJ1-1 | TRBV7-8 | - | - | CASSLLTEAFF | TGTGCCAGCAGCTTACTCACTGAAGCTTTCTTT
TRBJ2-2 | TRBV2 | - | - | CASRGNTGELFF | TGTGCCAGCCGGGGAAACACCGGGGAGCTGTTTTTT
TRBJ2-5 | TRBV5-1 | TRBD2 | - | CASSLGTSGTQETQYF | TGCGCCAGCAGCTTGGGGACTAGCGGAACCCAAGAGACCCAGTACTTC
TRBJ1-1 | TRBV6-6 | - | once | CASSYGDGGTEAFF | TGTGCCAGCAGTTACGGGGATGGGGGCACTGAAGCTTTCTTT
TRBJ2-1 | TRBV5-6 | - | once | CASSLWHSNTYNEQFF | TGTGCCAGCAGCTTGTGGCACTCGAATACCTACAATGAGCAGTTCTTC
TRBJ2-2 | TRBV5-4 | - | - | CASSVATEGELFF | TGTGCCAGCAGTGTTGCGACGGAGGGGGAGCTGTTTTTT
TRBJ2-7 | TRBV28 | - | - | CASSLSSPGHYEQYF | TGTGCCAGCAGTTTATCGTCCCCGGGTCACTACGAGCAGTACTTC
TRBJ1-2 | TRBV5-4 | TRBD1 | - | CASSFQGAGWGYTF | TGTGCCAGCAGCTTTCAGGGGGCTGGTTGGGGCTACACCTTC
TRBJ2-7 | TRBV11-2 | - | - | CASSLKRGSRYEQYF | TGTGCCAGCAGCCTGAAACGTGGCAGCCGCTACGAGCAGTACTTC
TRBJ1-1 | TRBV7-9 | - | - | CASSLTHGEAEAFF | TGTGCCAGCAGCTTAACCCACGGAGAGGCTGAAGCTTTCTTT
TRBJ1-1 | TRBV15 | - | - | CATSTVNTEAFF | TGTGCCACCAGCACAGTGAACACTGAAGCTTTCTTT
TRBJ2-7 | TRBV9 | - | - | CASSPTSGPNYEQYF | TGTGCCAGCAGTCCTACATCGGGACCAAACTACGAGCAGTACTTC
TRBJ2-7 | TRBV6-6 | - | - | CASSSWTDEQYF | TGTGCCAGCAGTTCTTGGACGGACGAGCAGTACTTC
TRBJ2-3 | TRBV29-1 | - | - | CSVEPRAPTGTQYF | TGCAGCGTGGAACCAAGGGCACCTACGGGTACGCAGTATTTT
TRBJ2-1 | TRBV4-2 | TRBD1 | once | CASSPPGQGSYNEQFF | TGTGCCAGCAGCCCGCCTGGACAGGGCTCCTACAATGAGCAGTTCTTC
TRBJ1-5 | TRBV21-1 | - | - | CASSGYRDRAPFCNQPQHF | TGTGCCAGCAGCGGATACCGGGACAGGGCGCCTTTTTGCAATCAGCCCCAGCATTTT
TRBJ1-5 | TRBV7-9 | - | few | CASSLSLQPQHF | TGTGCCAGCAGCTTAAGTCTTCAGCCCCAGCATTTT
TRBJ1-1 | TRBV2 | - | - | CASKEKGGRVSEAFF | TGTGCCAGCAAGGAGAAGGGCGGTCGAGTGAGTGAAGCTTTCTTT
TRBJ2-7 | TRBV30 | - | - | CAWSRGEPYEQYF | TGTGCCTGGAGTCGAGGGGAGCCCTACGAGCAGTACTTC
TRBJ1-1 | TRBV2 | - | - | CASLGGNTEAFF | TGTGCCAGTCTAGGGGGGAACACTGAAGCTTTCTTT
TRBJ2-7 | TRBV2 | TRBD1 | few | CASSEPGGQSNSYEQYF | TGTGCCAGCAGTGAGCCAGGGGGACAGTCAAACTCCTACGAGCAGTACTTC
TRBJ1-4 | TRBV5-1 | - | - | CASSLDSYNEKLFF | TGCGCCAGCAGCTTGGACAGCTATAATGAAAAACTGTTTTTT
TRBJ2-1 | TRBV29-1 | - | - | CSVEGRLSGNEQFF | TGCAGCGTTGAAGGGCGGCTGAGTGGGAATGAGCAGTTCTTC
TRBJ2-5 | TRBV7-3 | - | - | CASSLTGREETQYF | TGTGCCAGCAGCTTAACGGGTCGGGAAGAGACCCAGTACTTC
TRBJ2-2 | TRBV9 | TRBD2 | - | CASSVAALLAAGELFF | TGTGCCAGCAGCGTAGCGGCCCTACTAGCGGCCGGGGAGCTGTTTTTT
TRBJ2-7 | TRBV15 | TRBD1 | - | CATSRGGQGGVDEQYF | TGTGCCACCAGCAGAGGGGGACAGGGGGGAGTGGACGAGCAGTACTTC
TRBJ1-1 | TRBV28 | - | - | CASGRLGTEAFF | TGTGCCAGCGGAAGGCTGGGCACTGAAGCTTTCTTT
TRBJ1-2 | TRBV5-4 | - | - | CASSLWQPNYGYTF | TGTGCCAGCAGCTTGTGGCAGCCCAACTATGGCTACACCTTC
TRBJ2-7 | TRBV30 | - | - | CAWTGLLPYEQYF | TGTGCCTGGACGGGACTTCTACCCTACGAGCAGTACTTC
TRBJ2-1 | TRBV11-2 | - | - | CASSSYREFVPNEQFF | TGTGCCAGCAGCAGCTACCGGGAATTCGTCCCCAATGAGCAGTTCTTC
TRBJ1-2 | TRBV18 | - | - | CASSAEGGHYGYTF | TGTGCCAGCTCAGCAGAAGGGGGGCACTATGGCTACACCTTC
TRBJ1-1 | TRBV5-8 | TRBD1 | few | CASSSGTGGAGTEAFF | TGTGCCAGCAGCTCCGGGACAGGGGGCGCGGGGACTGAAGCTTTCTTT
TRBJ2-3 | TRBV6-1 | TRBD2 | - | CASSVTSGSSTDTQYF | TGTGCCAGCAGTGTGACTAGCGGGTCTAGCACAGATACGCAGTATTTT
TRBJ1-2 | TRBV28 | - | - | CASSLPTLLNYGYTF | TGTGCCAGCAGTTTGCCTACGCTCCTTAACTATGGCTACACCTTC
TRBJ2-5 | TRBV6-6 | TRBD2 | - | CASSYSLAGERETQYF | TGTGCCAGCAGTTACTCACTAGCGGGGGAGCGGGAGACCCAGTACTTC
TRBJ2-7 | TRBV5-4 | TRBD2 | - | CASSLAGLAGTYEQYF | TGTGCCAGCAGCTTGGCTGGCCTAGCGGGGACTTACGAGCAGTACTTC
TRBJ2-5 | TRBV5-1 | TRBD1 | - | CASSPFGTGQETQYF | TGCGCCAGCAGTCCCTTCGGGACAGGGCAAGAGACCCAGTACTTC
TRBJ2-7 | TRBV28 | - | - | CASSFPGRALFSYEQYF | TGTGCCAGCAGTTTCCCCGGACGGGCCTTGTTTTCCTACGAGCAGTACTTC
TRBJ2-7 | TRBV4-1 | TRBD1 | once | CASSQVRTGSYEQYF | TGCGCCAGCAGCCAAGTTCGGACAGGGAGCTACGAGCAGTACTTC
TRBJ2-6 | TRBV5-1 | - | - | CASSLGGLSRHSGANVLTF | TGCGCCAGCAGCTTAGGGGGATTGAGTAGGCACTCTGGGGCCAACGTCCTGACTTTC